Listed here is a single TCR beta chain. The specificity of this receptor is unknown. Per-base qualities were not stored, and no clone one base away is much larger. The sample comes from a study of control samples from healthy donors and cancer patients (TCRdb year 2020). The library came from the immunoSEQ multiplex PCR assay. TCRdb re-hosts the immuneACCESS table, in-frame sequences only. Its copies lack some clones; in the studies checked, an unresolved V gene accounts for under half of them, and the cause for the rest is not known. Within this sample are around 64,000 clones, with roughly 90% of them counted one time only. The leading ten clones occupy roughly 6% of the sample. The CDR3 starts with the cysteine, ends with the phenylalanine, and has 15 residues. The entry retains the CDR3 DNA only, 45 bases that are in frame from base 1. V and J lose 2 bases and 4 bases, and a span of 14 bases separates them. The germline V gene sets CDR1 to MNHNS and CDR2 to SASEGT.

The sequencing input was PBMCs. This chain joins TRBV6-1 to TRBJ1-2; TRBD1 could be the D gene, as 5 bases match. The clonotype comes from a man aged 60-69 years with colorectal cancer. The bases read TGTGCCAGCAGTGAAAGGGGAGAGGGAGGCTATGGCTACACCTTC. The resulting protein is CASSERGEGGYGYTF.